This is a list of T cell receptor beta chains from one sample in a study of T cells in Graves' hyperthyroidism and ophthalmopathy. One entry per CDR3 protein, called by TCRdb with MiXCR from the multiplex PCR reads. The sample has a few hundred thousand distinct CDR3 sequences, about 18% seen once. The sample consisted of blood. Every receptor here comes from a man in his late teens or twenties with Graves' ophthalmopathy. CDR3s include the opening cysteine and the closing phenylalanine or tryptophan. Each record gives: clone size, V gene, J gene, D gene, CDR3 DNA, CDR3 protein. A D gene is named only where the DNA matches it firmly. Only some rows state a clone size, as once, few, many or a class for expanded clones.

abundance: NA; v_gene: TRBV12-3/TRBV12-4; j_gene: TRBJ1-2; d_gene: NA; CDR3nt: TGTGCCAGCAGTTTATCAGGGGAAAATGGCTACACCTTC; CDR3aa: CASSLSGENGYTF
abundance: many; v_gene: TRBV11-1; j_gene: TRBJ2-5; d_gene: NA; CDR3nt: TGTGCCAGCAGCGACGGGGTCCAAGAGACCCAGTACTTC; CDR3aa: CASSDGVQETQYF
abundance: NA; v_gene: TRBV5-4; j_gene: TRBJ1-5; d_gene: NA; CDR3nt: TGTGCCATTGGACCTGTGAGCAATCAGCCCCAGCATTTT; CDR3aa: CAIGPVSNQPQHF
abundance: NA; v_gene: TRBV9; j_gene: TRBJ2-7; d_gene: NA; CDR3nt: TGTGCCAGCAGCTTGGGACTTCCCACCTCCTACGAGCAGTACTTC; CDR3aa: CASSLGLPTSYEQYF
abundance: many; v_gene: TRBV6-1; j_gene: TRBJ2-7; d_gene: TRBD1; CDR3nt: TGTGCCAGCAGCCGGGACAGGGCTGTTGGGGACTACGAGCAGTACTTC; CDR3aa: CASSRDRAVGDYEQYF
abundance: many; v_gene: TRBV5-1; j_gene: TRBJ2-3; d_gene: NA; CDR3nt: TGCGCCAGCAGTCAGGGGCGCACAGATACGCAGTATTTT; CDR3aa: CASSQGRTDTQYF
abundance: NA; v_gene: TRBV19; j_gene: TRBJ2-7; d_gene: TRBD1; CDR3nt: TGTGCCAGTAGTATGGCCCACTACGGGACAGGGTCCTACGAGCAGTACTTC; CDR3aa: CASSMAHYGTGSYEQYF
abundance: NA; v_gene: TRBV12-3/TRBV12-4; j_gene: TRBJ2-4; d_gene: TRBD1; CDR3nt: TGTGCCAGCACCTTAGACAGGGGATCCATTCAGTACTTC; CDR3aa: CASTLDRGSIQYF
abundance: few; v_gene: TRBV6-1; j_gene: TRBJ1-5; d_gene: NA; CDR3nt: TGTGCCAGCAGTCGCCCCCAGCATTTT; CDR3aa: CASSRPQHF
abundance: many; v_gene: TRBV11-2; j_gene: TRBJ1-1; d_gene: NA; CDR3nt: TGTGCCAGCAGCTTTGCCGTTTCCCAGGTGGGCACTGAAGCTTTCTTT; CDR3aa: CASSFAVSQVGTEAFF
abundance: many; v_gene: TRBV20-1; j_gene: TRBJ2-7; d_gene: TRBD2; CDR3nt: TGCAGTGCTAGTAAGTCTAGCGGGAGCTCCTACGAGCAGTACTTC; CDR3aa: CSASKSSGSSYEQYF
abundance: NA; v_gene: TRBV6-2/TRBV6-3; j_gene: TRBJ2-2; d_gene: NA; CDR3nt: TGTGCCAGCAGTTGGGGAAGCGTTAACACCGGGGAGCTGTTTTTT; CDR3aa: CASSWGSVNTGELFF
abundance: many; v_gene: TRBV11-2; j_gene: TRBJ2-1; d_gene: NA; CDR3nt: TGTGCCAGCAGCTTAGTCCGCGATGAGCAGTTCTTC; CDR3aa: CASSLVRDEQFF
abundance: many; v_gene: TRBV3-1; j_gene: TRBJ2-3; d_gene: NA; CDR3nt: TGTGCCAGCAGCCGCGATCCGGGACCAACCACAGATACGCAGTATTTT; CDR3aa: CASSRDPGPTTDTQYF
abundance: few; v_gene: TRBV29-1; j_gene: TRBJ1-2; d_gene: TRBD1; CDR3nt: TGCAGCGTTGAGCCGACAGGGAACTATGGCTACACCTTC; CDR3aa: CSVEPTGNYGYTF
abundance: NA; v_gene: TRBV6-2/TRBV6-3; j_gene: TRBJ2-3; d_gene: NA; CDR3nt: TGTGCCAGCGGTCGGCATAGAGGGGGGAGCACAGATACGCAGTATTTT; CDR3aa: CASGRHRGGSTDTQYF
abundance: few; v_gene: TRBV29-1; j_gene: TRBJ1-2; d_gene: NA; CDR3nt: TGCAGCGTTGAAGCAGGGGAGGATGGCTACACCTTC; CDR3aa: CSVEAGEDGYTF
abundance: few; v_gene: TRBV15; j_gene: TRBJ1-5; d_gene: NA; CDR3nt: TGTGCCACCAGCAGAGGGAGGTCTGATAGCAATCAGCCCCAGCATTTT; CDR3aa: CATSRGRSDSNQPQHF
abundance: many; v_gene: TRBV3-1; j_gene: TRBJ1-5; d_gene: NA; CDR3nt: TGTGCCAGCAGCCAAGGTACAGGATATAGCAATCAGCCCCAGCATTTT; CDR3aa: CASSQGTGYSNQPQHF
abundance: NA; v_gene: TRBV28; j_gene: TRBJ1-1; d_gene: NA; CDR3nt: TGTGCCAGCATCCCATCCCGGAAGAACACTGAAGCTTTCTTT; CDR3aa: CASIPSRKNTEAFF
abundance: many; v_gene: TRBV10-3; j_gene: TRBJ2-3; d_gene: NA; CDR3nt: TGTGCCACCATGGCCCCGCAGCTTAGCACAGATACGCAGTATTTT; CDR3aa: CATMAPQLSTDTQYF
abundance: many; v_gene: TRBV28; j_gene: TRBJ2-7; d_gene: TRBD1; CDR3nt: TGTGCCAGCAAAAACGAGGGACAGGGCTACGAGCAGTACTTC; CDR3aa: CASKNEGQGYEQYF
abundance: many; v_gene: TRBV6-5; j_gene: TRBJ1-5; d_gene: NA; CDR3nt: TGTGCCAGCAGTTACTCGTACGAGGGGACTCAGCCCCAGCATTTT; CDR3aa: CASSYSYEGTQPQHF
abundance: few; v_gene: TRBV6-1; j_gene: TRBJ2-5; d_gene: NA; CDR3nt: TGTGCCAGCCAGGAGTCGGAGACCCAGTACTTC; CDR3aa: CASQESETQYF
abundance: few; v_gene: TRBV6-5; j_gene: TRBJ1-5; d_gene: NA; CDR3nt: TGTGCCAGCAGTTACGACTATCAGCCCCAGCATTTT; CDR3aa: CASSYDYQPQHF
abundance: many; v_gene: TRBV3-1; j_gene: TRBJ1-1; d_gene: NA; CDR3nt: TGTGCCAGCAGCCAAACGGGGAACACTGAAGCTTTCTTT; CDR3aa: CASSQTGNTEAFF
abundance: few; v_gene: TRBV5-1; j_gene: TRBJ1-1; d_gene: NA; CDR3nt: TGCGCCAGCAGCTTGGCCGGGCAGGGGTCTTTCTTT; CDR3aa: CASSLAGQGSFF
abundance: NA; v_gene: TRBV20-1; j_gene: TRBJ2-5; d_gene: TRBD2; CDR3nt: TGCAGTGCTAGAGGGACTAGCGGGGGCGAAGAGACCCAGTACTTC; CDR3aa: CSARGTSGGEETQYF
abundance: NA; v_gene: TRBV18; j_gene: TRBJ1-2; d_gene: TRBD1; CDR3nt: TGTGCCAGCTCATCCTACACAGGGGATGGCTACACCTTC; CDR3aa: CASSSYTGDGYTF
abundance: many; v_gene: TRBV6-1; j_gene: TRBJ2-5; d_gene: TRBD1; CDR3nt: TGTGCCAGCCGTTCCCCAACGACAGGGGGCAGGGAGACCCAGTACTTC; CDR3aa: CASRSPTTGGRETQYF
abundance: many; v_gene: TRBV6-1; j_gene: TRBJ1-2; d_gene: NA; CDR3nt: TGTGCCAGCAGTGAAGCGCTTCGACGCGATGGCTACACCTTC; CDR3aa: CASSEALRRDGYTF
abundance: many; v_gene: TRBV2; j_gene: TRBJ1-1; d_gene: NA; CDR3nt: TGTGCCAGCAGTGAAATGAACACTGAAGCTTTCTTT; CDR3aa: CASSEMNTEAFF
abundance: NA; v_gene: TRBV19; j_gene: TRBJ2-7; d_gene: NA; CDR3nt: TGTGCCAGTAGTTCGGGAACGTGGCCCTACGAGCAGTACTTC; CDR3aa: CASSSGTWPYEQYF
abundance: few; v_gene: TRBV25-1; j_gene: TRBJ1-1; d_gene: TRBD1; CDR3nt: TGTGCCAGCAGTGAATCGGGCAGGGGGGTAGCTTTCTTT; CDR3aa: CASSESGRGVAFF
abundance: many; v_gene: TRBV5-1; j_gene: TRBJ2-3; d_gene: TRBD2; CDR3nt: TGCGCCAGCAGCTTGACTAGCGGGCCTGTCGCGCAGTATTTT; CDR3aa: CASSLTSGPVAQYF
abundance: many; v_gene: TRBV12-3/TRBV12-4; j_gene: TRBJ1-5; d_gene: NA; CDR3nt: TGTGCCAGCAGCTGGGACATCAATCAGCCCCAGCATTTT; CDR3aa: CASSWDINQPQHF
abundance: NA; v_gene: TRBV10-2; j_gene: TRBJ1-2; d_gene: NA; CDR3nt: TGCGCCAGCAGTGACTTACCGGGACACCGAATAAACTATGGCTACACCTTC; CDR3aa: CASSDLPGHRINYGYTF
abundance: few; v_gene: TRBV6-2/TRBV6-3; j_gene: TRBJ1-2; d_gene: NA; CDR3nt: TGTGCCAGCAGGGAGACAGTCGGCTATGGCTACACCTTC; CDR3aa: CASRETVGYGYTF
abundance: few; v_gene: TRBV29-1; j_gene: TRBJ2-7; d_gene: NA; CDR3nt: TGCAGCGTTTTGGAAGGGGACTACGAGCAGTACTTC; CDR3aa: CSVLEGDYEQYF
abundance: NA; v_gene: TRBV5-1; j_gene: TRBJ2-7; d_gene: TRBD1; CDR3nt: TGCGCCAGCAGCTTGGAAGGGCTGCGACAGGGACCGAGTCGCGACGAGCAGTACTTC; CDR3aa: CASSLEGLRQGPSRDEQYF
abundance: many; v_gene: TRBV6-1; j_gene: TRBJ1-5; d_gene: NA; CDR3nt: TGTGCCAGCAGTGAATATGAGTGGGTTGTAGGCAATCAGCCCCAGCATTTT; CDR3aa: CASSEYEWVVGNQPQHF
abundance: many; v_gene: TRBV5-5; j_gene: TRBJ1-6; d_gene: NA; CDR3nt: TGTGCCAGCAGCTTGGCCGACTCTTCACCCCTCCACTTT; CDR3aa: CASSLADSSPLHF
abundance: NA; v_gene: TRBV14; j_gene: TRBJ2-2; d_gene: NA; CDR3nt: TGTGCCAGCAGCCAAGCCTTGATAACCGGGGAGCTGTTTTTT; CDR3aa: CASSQALITGELFF
abundance: NA; v_gene: TRBV6-2/TRBV6-3; j_gene: TRBJ1-3; d_gene: NA; CDR3nt: TGTGCCAGCAGCCTCGGGAGGGGAAGCTCTGGAAACACCATATATTTT; CDR3aa: CASSLGRGSSGNTIYF
abundance: NA; v_gene: TRBV12-3/TRBV12-4; j_gene: TRBJ1-1; d_gene: NA; CDR3nt: TGTGCCAGCAGCCAGACAGGACTCTCTGAAGCTTTCTTT; CDR3aa: CASSQTGLSEAFF
abundance: NA; v_gene: TRBV6-9; j_gene: TRBJ1-5; d_gene: NA; CDR3nt: TGTGCCAGCAGTTACTCAAATCGGCAGCTCTATAGCGATCAGCCCCAGCATTTT; CDR3aa: CASSYSNRQLYSDQPQHF
abundance: NA; v_gene: TRBV19; j_gene: TRBJ1-1; d_gene: TRBD1; CDR3nt: TGTGCCAGTAGTATGGACAGGGGAGACACTGAAGCTTTCTTT; CDR3aa: CASSMDRGDTEAFF
abundance: many; v_gene: TRBV12-3/TRBV12-4; j_gene: TRBJ2-3; d_gene: TRBD2; CDR3nt: TGTGCCAGCAGTTTGGGGCGGGGGGGCACAGATACGCAGTATTTT; CDR3aa: CASSLGRGGTDTQYF
abundance: NA; v_gene: TRBV6-1; j_gene: TRBJ1-4; d_gene: TRBD1; CDR3nt: TGTGCCAGCAGGATGGGACAGATCGGGAATGAAAAACTGTTTTTT; CDR3aa: CASRMGQIGNEKLFF
abundance: few; v_gene: TRBV28; j_gene: TRBJ1-2; d_gene: NA; CDR3nt: TGTGCCAGCAGTTTCCGCCAAGACTATGGCTACACCTTC; CDR3aa: CASSFRQDYGYTF
abundance: many; v_gene: TRBV3-1; j_gene: TRBJ1-1; d_gene: NA; CDR3nt: TGTGCCAGCAGCCAAGTTCAGGGTTGGGGCACTGAAGCTTTCTTT; CDR3aa: CASSQVQGWGTEAFF
abundance: few; v_gene: TRBV20-1; j_gene: TRBJ1-1; d_gene: NA; CDR3nt: TGCAGTGCTTCGAAGGGGCAAACTGAAGCTTTCTTT; CDR3aa: CSASKGQTEAFF
abundance: NA; v_gene: TRBV29-1; j_gene: TRBJ1-1; d_gene: TRBD1; CDR3nt: TGCAGCGTTGATCGGTGGTCAGGGGGCTTGAACACTGAAGCTTTCTTT; CDR3aa: CSVDRWSGGLNTEAFF
abundance: many; v_gene: TRBV5-1; j_gene: TRBJ2-7; d_gene: NA; CDR3nt: TGCGCCAGCAGCTCTATACGACAGACCTACGAGCAGTACTTC; CDR3aa: CASSSIRQTYEQYF
abundance: many; v_gene: TRBV3-1; j_gene: TRBJ1-5; d_gene: TRBD1; CDR3nt: TGTGCCAGCAGCCAGGACAGGGGAGGCAATCAGCCCCAGCATTTT; CDR3aa: CASSQDRGGNQPQHF
abundance: many; v_gene: TRBV4-2; j_gene: TRBJ2-7; d_gene: TRBD2; CDR3nt: TGTGCCAGCAGCCAAGATCTCGGGGGGGGCTCCTACGAGCAGTACTTC; CDR3aa: CASSQDLGGGSYEQYF
abundance: few; v_gene: TRBV6-6; j_gene: TRBJ2-2; d_gene: NA; CDR3nt: TGTGCCAGCAGTTACTCGAATGGGGAGCTGTTTTTT; CDR3aa: CASSYSNGELFF
abundance: many; v_gene: TRBV20-1; j_gene: TRBJ2-4; d_gene: NA; CDR3nt: TGCAGTGCTAGGGGATCCCCTGGGGCCAAAAACATTCAGTACTTC; CDR3aa: CSARGSPGAKNIQYF